The rows below give T cell receptor beta chains drawn from one sample of a study of blood T cell repertoires in COVID-19. Generated by immunoSEQ multiplex PCR, the TCRdb table keeps only in-frame clones and is missing some. The sample holds over 65,000 clones, roughly 82% seen once. The sequenced sample was peripheral blood. These receptors all stem from a man older than 75 with active COVID-19. Both conserved end residues are part of each CDR3. The D gene is left open where the match is weak. Size is stated for part of the rows, as once, few or many counts, or as a class when the clone is expanded.

D gene | clone size | CDR3 length | J gene | V gene | CDR3 protein | CDR3 DNA
TRBD2 | . | 19 | TRBJ2-7 | TRBV19 | CASSMLLAGARSGSYEQYF | TGTGCCAGTAGTATGCTCCTAGCGGGAGCGAGAAGTGGCTCCTACGAGCAGTACTTC
. | . | 11 | TRBJ2-7 | TRBV28 | CASTSSYEQYF | TGTGCCAGCACCTCCTCCTACGAGCAGTACTTC
TRBD2 | many | 16 | TRBJ2-7 | TRBV5-4 | CASSLSVAGGTYEQYF | TGTGCCAGCAGCTTGTCGGTAGCGGGAGGTACCTACGAGCAGTACTTC
. | . | 14 | TRBJ2-3 | TRBV18 | CASSPRSSTDTQYF | TGTGCCAGCTCACCACGTTCTAGCACAGATACGCAGTATTTT
. | . | 15 | TRBJ2-3 | TRBV11-2 | CASSLSGYVGDTQYF | TGTGCCAGCAGCTTATCGGGGTATGTCGGAGATACGCAGTATTTT
TRBD1 | . | 15 | TRBJ1-4 | TRBV9 | CASSGTGQYNEKLFF | TGTGCCAGCAGCGGGACGGGACAGTATAATGAAAAACTGTTTTTT
TRBD1 | . | 15 | TRBJ2-7 | TRBV11-2 | CASSHPMTGAYEQYF | TGTGCCAGCAGCCACCCAATGACAGGGGCCTACGAGCAGTACTTC
TRBD1 | few | 14 | TRBJ1-1 | TRBV28 | CASSVTGGGTEAFF | TGTGCCAGCAGTGTAACAGGGGGAGGCACTGAAGCTTTCTTT
TRBD2 | . | 18 | TRBJ2-7 | TRBV30 | CAWVSRGGSGSVAYEQYF | TGTGCCTGGGTATCCCGAGGTGGTAGCGGGAGTGTCGCCTACGAGCAGTACTTC
TRBD1 | once | 16 | TRBJ2-7 | TRBV7-9 | CASSPGWGTDPYEQYF | TGTGCCAGCAGCCCCGGGTGGGGGACAGACCCCTACGAGCAGTACTTC
. | . | 15 | TRBJ1-1 | TRBV5-1 | CASSSVTAMNTEAFF | TGCGCCAGCAGCTCCGTGACAGCGATGAACACTGAAGCTTTCTTT
. | . | 16 | TRBJ2-6 | TRBV7-9 | CASPSSYYSGANVLTF | TGTGCCAGCCCCAGCTCCTATTACTCTGGGGCCAACGTCCTGACTTTC
. | . | 14 | TRBJ1-2 | TRBV28 | CASSRQTSNYGYTF | TGTGCCAGCAGTCGACAGACCTCCAACTATGGCTACACCTTC
. | . | 14 | TRBJ2-3 | TRBV9 | CASSPSGGGDTQYF | TGTGCCAGCAGCCCGAGTGGGGGCGGAGATACGCAGTATTTT
. | . | 12 | TRBJ2-5 | TRBV5-6 | CASSLTGETQYF | TGTGCCAGCAGCTTGACAGGAGAGACCCAGTACTTC
. | . | 14 | TRBJ1-3 | TRBV11-1 | CAGFGRASGNTIYF | TGTGCTGGGTTTGGCAGGGCGTCTGGAAACACCATATATTTT
TRBD2 | . | 16 | TRBJ2-3 | TRBV5-1 | CASRTGTSGGANTQYF | TGCGCCAGCAGAACCGGGACTAGCGGGGGGGCCAATACGCAGTATTTT
. | . | 15 | TRBJ1-4 | TRBV5-1 | CASSIHGGGDEKLFF | TGCGCCAGCAGCATTCATGGCGGGGGCGATGAAAAACTGTTTTTT
TRBD1 | . | 16 | TRBJ2-5 | TRBV3-1/TRBV3-2 | CASSQSDREWKETQYF | TGTGCCAGCAGCCAAAGTGACAGGGAATGGAAGGAGACCCAGTACTTC
TRBD1 | . | 14 | TRBJ2-1 | TRBV6-6 | CASSQRTGRNEQFF | TGTGCCAGCAGTCAGCGGACAGGGAGAAATGAGCAGTTCTTC
. | . | 15 | TRBJ2-3 | TRBV5-1 | CASSLRAGNTDTQYF | TGCGCCAGCAGCTTGCGGGCGGGCAACACAGATACGCAGTATTTT
TRBD1 | . | 13 | TRBJ1-1 | TRBV5-4 | CASSAGTALEAFF | TGTGCCAGCAGCGCCGGGACAGCCCTTGAAGCTTTCTTT
. | once | 15 | TRBJ1-3 | TRBV9 | CASSAQDSSGNTIYF | TGTGCCAGCAGCGCCCAGGACAGCTCTGGAAACACCATATATTTT
. | . | 16 | TRBJ2-6 | TRBV6-2/TRBV6-3 | CASSYPSGSGANVLTF | TGTGCCAGCAGTTACCCCTCGGGGTCTGGGGCCAACGTCCTGACTTTC
TRBD1 | . | 17 | TRBJ2-5 | TRBV18 | CASSPGTGDYREETQYF | TGTGCCAGCTCGCCCGGGACAGGGGATTATCGCGAAGAGACCCAGTACTTC
. | . | 14 | TRBJ1-2 | TRBV11-2 | CASSLYRKNYGYTF | TGTGCCAGCAGCTTGTACAGGAAGAACTATGGCTACACCTTC
TRBD1 | . | 16 | TRBJ1-2 | TRBV5-1 | CASSLGDRGHYYGYTF | TGCGCCAGCAGCTTGGGGGACAGGGGGCACTACTATGGCTACACCTTC
. | . | 16 | TRBJ2-7 | TRBV7-2 | CASSLGSEGSRGEQYF | TGTGCCAGCAGCTTAGGGTCCGAGGGGAGCCGGGGGGAGCAGTACTTC
. | . | 19 | TRBJ1-2 | TRBV14 | CASSAGSGRQVQTNYGYTF | TGTGCCAGCAGCGCGGGTAGTGGAAGACAGGTTCAAACTAACTATGGCTACACCTTC
. | few | 12 | TRBJ1-1 | TRBV19 | CASSIFETEAFF | TGTGCCAGTAGTATTTTCGAGACTGAAGCTTTCTTT
TRBD1 | . | 14 | TRBJ2-7 | TRBV10-3 | CAASSGTGIDEQYF | TGTGCCGCCTCCTCCGGGACAGGGATCGACGAGCAGTACTTC
TRBD1 | . | 14 | TRBJ1-5 | TRBV6-2/TRBV6-3 | CASSDRGGNQPQHF | TGTGCCAGCAGCGACAGGGGGGGCAATCAGCCCCAGCATTTT
. | . | 12 | TRBJ1-1 | TRBV30 | CAWRAGNTEAFF | TGTGCCTGGAGAGCAGGGAACACTGAAGCTTTCTTT
TRBD1 | . | 14 | TRBJ1-1 | TRBV7-2 | CASSPTGTNTEAFF | TGTGCCAGCAGCCCGACAGGGACGAACACTGAAGCTTTCTTT
. | . | 14 | TRBJ1-5 | TRBV7-2 | CASSFGYSNQPQHF | TGTGCCAGCAGCTTCGGGTATAGCAATCAGCCCCAGCATTTT
TRBD2 | . | 15 | TRBJ2-5 | TRBV5-3 | CARSLVLAGVETQYF | TGTGCCAGAAGCTTGGTTCTAGCGGGGGTAGAGACCCAGTACTTC
. | . | 14 | TRBJ2-5 | TRBV7-8 | CASSPPRYQETQYF | TGTGCCAGCAGCCCGCCCCGGTACCAAGAGACCCAGTACTTC
. | . | 14 | TRBJ1-2 | TRBV15 | CATTKGHTNYGYTF | TGTGCCACCACCAAGGGACATACCAACTATGGCTACACCTTC
. | . | 15 | TRBJ1-1 | TRBV15 | CATSRDGQSDTEAFF | TGTGCCACCAGCAGAGACGGACAGTCGGACACTGAAGCTTTCTTT
TRBD1 | . | 15 | TRBJ1-5 | TRBV19 | CASSQGTGGNQPQHF | TGTGCCAGTAGCCAGGGGACAGGCGGCAATCAGCCCCAGCATTTT
. | . | 12 | TRBJ2-7 | TRBV29-1 | CSVEGRYYEQYF | TGCAGCGTTGAGGGGAGGTACTACGAGCAGTACTTC